The 26 T cell receptor beta chains listed next were all sequenced from one sample in a study of blood T cell repertoires in COVID-19. The protocol was immunoSEQ multiplex PCR, while the TCRdb copy is restricted to in-frame clones and leaves out a portion. The data show just over 300,000 clones, about 90% seen once. The material sequenced was peripheral blood. The receptors here all came from a man between 18 and 29 years old with active or convalescent COVID-19.

The chain joins TRBV6-5 to TRBJ1-3, with D hard to call. CDR3 length: 11 amino acids. Germline CDR1 MNHEY, CDR2 SVGAGI. V was cut by 8 bases and J by 4 bases, with 6 bases left in between. CDR3 DNA: TGTGCCAGCCACTACGGAAACACCATATATTTT. It encodes CASHYGNTIYF.

This clone was seen only once. The CDR3 DNA reads TGTGCCAGTAGTTGGGGGGGCAGGGTGGACCAGCCCCAGCATTTT. Protein: CASSWGGRVDQPQHF. The chain has TRBV19 and TRBJ1-5; tentative D call: TRBD1 (6 bases). CDR3 length equals 15 residues. Trimming pared 5 bases from V and 7 bases from J, leaving 18 bases between. CDR1 is LNHDA and CDR2 is SQIVND in the germline V gene (reference sequence). Full variable domain (missing parts from reference TRBV19 and TRBJ1-5): DGGITQSPKYLFRKEGQNVTLSCEQNLNHDAMYWYRQDPGQGLRLIYYSQIVNDFQKGDIAEGYSVSREKKESFPLTVTSAQKNPTAFYLCASSWGGRVDQPQHFGDGTRLSIL.

V usage is TRBV5-6 and J usage is TRBJ1-2; the D is unclear. The germline V and J ends were trimmed by 1 base and 8 bases, with 15 bases remaining between them. Germline loops: CDR1 SGHDT, CDR2 YYEEEE. This CDR3 spans 14 amino acids. DNA for the CDR3: TGTGCCAGCAGCTTGTTGGGCCGCCTCTCCGGCTACACCTTC. Its translation is CASSLLGRLSGYTF.

The CDR3 DNA reads TGTGCCAGCAGTCGCACAGGGTATAGCAATCAGCCCCAGCATTTT. Amino acids: CASSRTGYSNQPQHF. V is TRBV6-1 and J is TRBJ1-5, with D perhaps matching TRBD1 (6 bases). This CDR3 region has 15 residues. Trimming took off 5 bases at V and 0 bases at J, with 11 bases between the two ends. The germline V gene encodes CDR1 MNHNS and CDR2 SASEGT.

The V call is TRBV6-5, the J call TRBJ2-7; D is uncertain. The germline V gene has CDR1 MNHEY and CDR2 SVGAGI. This CDR3 is built from 12 residues. V was trimmed by 9 bases and J by 3 bases, leaving 12 bases between them. The CDR3 nucleotides read TGTGCCAGTCGGGTTTTTGGCTACGAGCAGTACTTC. This translates into CASRVFGYEQYF.

The chain combines TRBV6-6 with TRBJ1-5; D is unclear. Germline CDR1 MNHNY, CDR2 SVGAGI (reference sequence). The CDR3 loop spans 12 amino acids. Trimming shortened V by 6 bases and J by 0 bases, and 3 bases separated the two germline ends. The CDR3 coding sequence is TGTGCCAGCAGCTTTAGCAATCAGCCCCAGCATTTT. It encodes CASSFSNQPQHF.

This rearrangement joins TRBV5-6 to TRBJ2-5; D gene unclear. V lost 3 bases and J 5 bases, leaving 8 bases between the germline ends. The CDR3 is 12 amino acids. CDR1 is SGHDT and CDR2 is YYEEEE in the germline V gene. CDR3 in DNA: TGTGCCAGCAGCTACAGTACGGAGACCCAGTACTTC. It encodes CASSYSTETQYF.

The chain employs TRBV28 and TRBJ1-3, with 7 bases aligning to TRBD1. The CDR3 runs to 15 residues. Germline trimming cut 3 bases from V and 2 bases from J; bases unmatched to any gene: 4. Germline V CDR1 and CDR2: MDHEN, SYDVKM. The DNA for the CDR3 is TGTGCCAGCAGTTTTTGGGGGACAGCTGGAAACACCATATATTTT. The encoded protein is CASSFWGTAGNTIYF.

This clone was observed a handful of times. This rearrangement joins TRBV11-2 to TRBJ1-2; D remains ambiguous. V was clipped by 5 bases and J by 2 bases, with 15 bases between them. The CDR3 covers 15 residues. Germline-derived CDR1 and CDR2 are SGHAT and FQNNGV. The CDR3 sequence is CASSRGLAANYGYTF. The CDR3 coding sequence is TGTGCCAGCAGCCGAGGGTTGGCTGCCAACTATGGCTACACCTTC. Based on the CDR3 plus reference TRBV11-2 and TRBJ1-2, the full variable domain is EAGVAQSPRYKIIEKRQSVAFWCNPISGHATLYWYQQILGQGPKLLIQFQNNGVVDDSQLPKDRFSAERLKGVDSTLKIQPAKLEDSAVYLCASSRGLAANYGYTFGSGTRLTVV.

The rearrangement links TRBV24-1 to TRBJ1-4; 7 nucleotides match TRBD1. The CDR3 covers 13 residues. V trimming: 10 bases; J trimming: 1 base; junction bases outside the gene matches: 2. Germline V gene lookup returns CDR1 KGHDR and CDR2 SFDVKD. The CDR3 region has the DNA TGTGCCACGGCAGGGGGAACTAATGAAAAACTGTTTTTT. Its translation is CATAGGTNEKLFF.

The chain employs TRBV24-1 and TRBJ2-5, with a weak D call TRBD2 (5 bases). The V end was cut by 9 bases, the J end by 4 bases, with 14 bases between. Germline CDR1 is KGHDR and CDR2 is SFDVKD. The CDR3 has 13 amino acids. The CDR3 reads CATEEGARETQYF. The CDR3 coding sequence is TGTGCCACCGAAGAGGGTGCCCGAGAGACCCAGTACTTC.

The rearrangement uses TRBV6-2 or TRBV6-3 and TRBJ2-1; TRBD2 agrees at 9 bases. The CDR3 is 16 residues long. The V gene's germline CDR1 is MNHEY and CDR2 SVGEGT. V was clipped by 5 bases and J by 6 bases; unmatched bases: 11. The CDR3 DNA is TGTGCCAGCAGTGCGGTGGGACTAGCTCTCGCCAATGAGCAGTTCTTC. This translates into CASSAVGLALANEQFF.

The J gene is TRBJ1-1, the V gene TRBV7-9; no firm D call. This CDR3 is built from 13 residues. Trimming took 1 base from V and 13 from J, leaving 16 bases between them. Germline V gives CDR1 SEHNR, CDR2 FQNEAQ (reference sequence). CDR3 nucleotides: TGTGCCAGCAGCTTAGAGTCGGGATCAGGTGTTTTCTTT. This sequence encodes CASSLESGSGVFF.

The chain joins TRBV4-1 to TRBJ1-5; 10 bases map to TRBD1. This CDR3 comprises 19 residues. The germline CDR1 and CDR2 sequences are MGHRA and YSYEKL. The J segment lost 2 bases and the V segment lost 2 bases, leaving 12 bases of the junction unmatched. Here the CDR3 reads CASSQQGAAGTGGNQPQHF. CDR3 sequence (DNA): TGCGCCAGCAGCCAACAAGGGGCCGCCGGGACAGGGGGCAATCAGCCCCAGCATTTT.

The chain has TRBV5-4 and TRBJ2-7; perhaps TRBD2 as D (7 bases). CDR3 size: 15 residues. V was trimmed by 4 bases and J by 6 bases, leaving 20 bases between them. Germline CDR1 is SGHNT and CDR2 is YYREEE (reference sequence). The CDR3 reads CASSQAGGGGSEQYF. CDR3 DNA: TGTGCCAGCAGCCAAGCTGGGGGAGGGGGGTCCGAGCAGTACTTC.

Worth noting for this clone: The junction and the germline gene differ at one end; a read error may be behind it. The chain joins TRBV5-1 to TRBJ2-2; 14 nucleotides agree with TRBD2. This CDR3 has 13 residues. CDR1 SGHRS and CDR2 YFSETQ come from the germline V gene. The CDR3 region has the DNA TGCGCCAGCAGCTGGACTAGCGGGGGGACCTCTGTTTTT. Translating gives CASSWTSGGTSVF. The full variable domain, its missing parts supplied by reference TRBV5-1 and TRBJ2-2, is KAGVTQTPRYLIKTRGQQVTLSCSPISGHRSVSWYQQTPGQGLQFLFEYFSETQRNKGNFPGRFSGRQFSNSRSEMNVSTLELGDSALYLCASSWTSGGTSVFGEGSRLTVL.

This chain connects TRBV20-1 to TRBJ2-7; D is perhaps TRBD1 (6 bases). V was clipped by 3 bases and J by 3 bases, with 12 bases between them. CDR3 length: 13 amino acids. Germline V gives CDR1 DFQATT, CDR2 SNEGSKA (reference sequence). CDR3 amino acids: CSASPGGIYEQYF. CDR3 DNA: TGCAGTGCTAGTCCTGGGGGCATCTACGAGCAGTACTTC.

This sequence joins TRBV27 and TRBJ1-6; TRBD1 aligns across 7 bases. This CDR3 is built from 15 residues. CDR1 and CDR2 from the germline V gene are MNHEY and SMNVEV (reference sequence). Losses at the gene ends were 2 bases for V and 6 bases for J; bases not matched to a gene: 4. CDR3 nucleotide sequence: TGTGCCAGCAGTTTAAGGGGACAGAGTAATTCACCCCTCCACTTT. This sequence encodes CASSLRGQSNSPLHF.

The rearrangement joins TRBV19 to TRBJ1-5; tentatively, D is TRBD1 (6 bases). There are 17 residues in the CDR3. Between the trimmed V and J ends, which lost 6 bases and 1 base, there was a span of 19 bases. CDR1 LNHDA and CDR2 SQIVND come from the germline V gene (reference sequence). This CDR3 reads CASSPSGGLLSNQPQHF. The CDR3 nucleotides are TGTGCCAGTAGCCCCTCGGGGGGCCTACTAAGCAATCAGCCCCAGCATTTT.

This chain uses TRBV29-1 with TRBJ2-7, with 12 bases fitting TRBD2. Germline loops: CDR1 SQVTM, CDR2 ANQGSEA. This CDR3 spans 12 amino acids. J gave up 7 bases and V 7 bases, and 5 bases lay outside the gene matches. The CDR3 DNA reads TGCAGCGGAACTGGACTAGCGGGAGAGCAGTACTTC. Translated: CSGTGLAGEQYF.

J is TRBJ1-2 and V is TRBV2; 10 bases line up with TRBD1. CDR1 and CDR2 (germline): SNHLY, FYNNEI. The ends lost 4 bases at V and 5 bases at J; junction bases unmatched: 1. There are 13 residues in the CDR3. The chain's CDR3 is CASSGGQGYGYTF. The CDR3 coding sequence is TGTGCCAGCAGTGGGGGACAGGGGTATGGCTACACCTTC.

The V and J genes are TRBV7-2 and TRBJ1-1; 7 bases fit TRBD1. V was pared by 5 bases and J by 0 bases, with 6 bases of the junction left unmatched. The CDR3 consists of 15 residues. Germline CDR1 is SGHTA and CDR2 is FQGNSA. The CDR3 loop is CASSPEQGLNTEAFF. In DNA, the CDR3 is TGTGCCAGCAGCCCGGAACAGGGGCTGAACACTGAAGCTTTCTTT.

The chain uses TRBV6-1 and TRBJ1-6; tentative D call: TRBD1 (5 bases). Trimming pared 2 bases from V and 5 bases from J, leaving 10 bases between. This CDR3 comprises 15 residues. Germline V gene sequence: CDR1 MNHNS, CDR2 SASEGT. This CDR3 reads CASSERTGNNSPLHF. The CDR3 region has the DNA TGTGCCAGCAGTGAAAGAACAGGCAATAATTCACCCCTCCACTTT.

The chain has TRBV7-9 and TRBJ2-1; 8 nucleotides line up with TRBD2. CDR3 length: 16 amino acids. Germline values: CDR1 SEHNR, CDR2 FQNEAQ (reference sequence). V gave up 5 bases and J gave up 4 bases; unmatched junction bases: 10. CDR3 nucleotide sequence: TGTGCCAGCAGCCCCACAGCCGGGACTAGTTACAATGAGCAGTTCTTC. Translated, it gives CASSPTAGTSYNEQFF.

The chain couples TRBV27 to TRBJ2-1; TRBD2 might be the D (6 bases). The V and J ends lost 7 bases and 8 bases respectively, with 21 bases between them. This CDR3 spans 15 amino acids. CDR1 and CDR2 from the germline V gene are MNHEY and SMNVEV (reference sequence). CDR3: CASNNRLGGHYEQFF. The CDR3 DNA reads as TGTGCCAGCAACAACAGGCTCGGGGGTCATTATGAGCAGTTCTTC.

The CDR3 DNA is TGTGCCAGCAGTGAAATTTTGGATTCCCCCCTCCGGGGTACTGAAGCTTTCTTT. Its protein product is CASSEILDSPLRGTEAFF. The chain joins TRBV2 to TRBJ1-1; D is ambiguous. In germline, CDR1 is SNHLY, CDR2 FYNNEI. This CDR3 spans 18 amino acids. Deletions cut 2 bases from V and 5 bases from J, with 24 bases between.